This TCR beta chain was identified in a study of human T cells and chemical hapten exposure (dated by TCRdb to the early 2020s). With respect to the entire study: Libraries were combined into a pool for sequencing, and differences in TCR yield between samples came mainly from small differences in library volumes within the pool. The study tracked peripheral blood TCR repertoire changes in vivo during primary and secondary sensitization to the hapten diphenylcyclopropenone (DPC) in alopecia patients. From each blood RNA sample, both TCR alpha and TCR beta chains were sequenced. The research as a whole found: The number of TCRs above 1 in 1000 frequency did not change with DPC sensitization; there was no evidence of global repertoire structure alterations. Repeated subsampling changed both the strength of the expansion versus patch-test correlation and the threshold at which that correlation became significant.

The time point tag for this specimen amounts to: healthy volunteer bleed at 2 weeks. Total RNA was extracted from unfractionated whole blood collected in Tempus Blood RNA tubes. Five healthy volunteers acted as controls for TCR sequencing and had blood drawn at day 0, 2 weeks and 6 weeks. In this sample, this clonotype turned up a few times. The target of this receptor is not known. Base qualities are not recorded, but no much larger clone differs from it by a single base. The library came from RACE. TCRdb records NextSeq 500 as the sequencer. During library preparation, unique molecular identifiers were attached to individual cDNA molecules so that TCRs could be counted quantitatively and reproducibly. The study's own analysis went as follows. Samples had a median of roughly 91,000 TCRs, with a range from roughly 23,224 to 700,000. The Decombinator software suite was used to annotate V, J and CDR3 in the TCR reads. For PS versus PT1 abundance plots, all samples were subsampled to the same number of TCRs (28,000). Expanded TCRs were defined as absent before sensitization and observed at least eight times at the 2-week time point. Using fastp trimming at Q25 and MiXCR clonotype assembly, TCRdb reanalyzed the public sequencing data and kept in-frame beta chains. Records with the same CDR3 protein are collapsed into one entry carrying the most frequent genes and DNA. None of the V and J calls come from the authors' own analysis; TCRdb made them. Present in this sample are some 45,000 distinct CDR3 sequences, approximately 4.8% of which were seen just once. Under 6.5% of the sample comes from the top ten.

Trimming removed 5 bases from V and 3 bases from J, leaving 15 bases between the germline ends. CDR1 SGHTA and CDR2 FQGNSA are derived from the germline V gene. The CDR3 measures 15 amino acids from cysteine to phenylalanine. The entry retains the CDR3 DNA only, 45 bases that are in frame from base 1. This sequence was found in a human donor in good health. Some clones in this sample may be carry-over from other donors' samples. The sample comprised whole blood. The V and J genes are TRBV7-2 and TRBJ2-3; too little of a D gene remains to name it. This receptor has the CDR3 CASSPRAVGTDTQYF. The DNA sequence follows: TGTGCCAGCAGCCCCCGGGCAGTTGGGACAGATACGCAGTATTTT.